Presented here are 28 T cell receptor beta chains from one specimen sequenced in a study of blood T cell repertoires in COVID-19 (dated by TCRdb to about 2020). The library came from the immunoSEQ multiplex PCR assay. TCRdb carries this immuneACCESS record with in-frame sequences only. Its versions omit some clonotypes, under half of them owing to an unresolved V gene in the studies checked, with the rest unexplained. The sample table lists approximately 210,000 clones, around 86% of them with a count of one. The biggest ten clones account for 5.1% of the sample. The specimen was peripheral blood. Receptors were obtained from a human donor in a cohort sampled during active COVID-19.

This sequence joins TRBV12-3 or TRBV12-4 and TRBJ2-1; unclear D gene. V lost 2 bases and J 9 bases, leaving 11 bases between the germline ends. This CDR3 contains 13 residues. In DNA, the CDR3 is TGTGCCAGCAGTTTATTTTATGCGGCTGAGCAGTTCTTC. It codes for CASSLFYAAEQFF.

This clone came up once. The chain carries TRBV21-1 and TRBJ2-7; whether TRBD1, the table's D call, matches the DNA was not checked. TRBV21-1 counts as a pseudogene. The CDR3 has 15 residues. CDR3 bases: TGTGCCAGCAGCAAAGGGCAGGGGATTAACTACGAGCAGTACTTC. Amino acids: CASSKGQGINYEQYF.

This clone was seen more than once but under ten times. The chain recombines TRBV27 with TRBJ2-1; TRBD1 aligns across 8 bases. The CDR3 totals 15 residues. The germline V gene encodes CDR1 MNHEY and CDR2 SMNVEV (reference sequence). V lost 5 bases and J lost 8; bases outside the gene matches: 11. Here the CDR3 reads CASSPRQGIVDEQFF. DNA of the CDR3: TGTGCCAGCAGTCCTCGACAGGGGATCGTGGATGAGCAGTTCTTC.

This chain uses TRBV23-1 with TRBJ2-1; 9 bases match TRBD2. TRBV23-1 has ORF status, its function being uncertain. V shed 4 bases, J shed 2 bases, and the junction held 6 bases outside the gene matches. CDR3 length: 16 residues. The CDR3, as DNA: TGCGCCAGCAGTCGTCCCAGGACTAGCGCCTACAATGAGCAGTTCTTC. Its protein is CASSRPRTSAYNEQFF.

The chain recombines TRBV28 with TRBJ1-2, with 12 bases fitting TRBD1. The ends lost 6 bases at V and 4 bases at J; junction bases unmatched: 12. The CDR3 contains 17 residues. The germline gives CDR1 MDHEN, CDR2 SYDVKM. CDR3 DNA: TGTGCCAGCAGCAGAGCCCGGGACAGGGGGCGCGGCTATGGCTACACCTTC. It translates to CASSRARDRGRGYGYTF.

The chain is built from TRBV9 and TRBJ1-4, with D unclear. CDR1 is SGDLS, CDR2 YYNGEE, per germline. V lost 0 bases to trimming and J lost 6 bases, with 9 bases between them. The CDR3 extends over 14 amino acids. The CDR3 region is CASSVESVDEKLFF. The CDR3 coding sequence is TGTGCCAGCAGCGTAGAGTCAGTCGATGAAAAACTGTTTTTT.

Concerning this clone itself: Other DNA sequences in the same sample also yield this CDR3. This rearrangement joins TRBV5-5 to TRBJ2-1; a possible D gene is TRBD1 (6 bases). V was cut by 3 bases and J by 2 bases, with 6 bases left in between. Looked up from germline, CDR1 is SGHKS and CDR2 is YYEKEE (reference sequence). CDR3 size: 13 residues. CDR3 DNA sequence: TGTGCCAGCAGCTGGACAGCCTACAATGAGCAGTTCTTC. Translated, it gives CASSWTAYNEQFF.

The chain combines TRBV7-9 with TRBJ2-7; TRBD1 matches at 10 bases. The CDR3 runs to 15 residues. J lost 5 bases, V lost 5 bases, and 9 bases had no gene match. Germline V gene data show CDR1 as SEHNR and CDR2 as FQNEAQ (reference sequence). Here the CDR3 DNA reads TGTGCCAGCAGCGCCGGGACAGGGGTGTTTGACGAGCAGTACTTC. Amino acids: CASSAGTGVFDEQYF.

The chain combines TRBV18 with TRBJ2-2; TRBD1 agrees at 7 bases. This CDR3 has 16 amino acids. Trimming at V came to 2 bases and at J to 6 bases, leaving 9 bases not matched to a gene. From germline, CDR1 is KGHSH and CDR2 LQKENI. CDR3 residues: CASSPFRQGGAGELFF. The CDR3 nucleotides read TGTGCCAGCTCACCATTCCGACAGGGTGGAGCCGGGGAGCTGTTTTTT.

V gene TRBV5-5 combines with J gene TRBJ1-1, with 8 bases fitting TRBD1. Looked up from germline, CDR1 is SGHKS and CDR2 is YYEKEE (reference sequence). CDR3 length: 14 amino acids. V lost 2 bases, J lost 4 bases, and 4 bases stayed unmatched. The CDR3 reads CASSLQGGGTEAFF. The CDR3 region has the DNA TGTGCCAGCAGCTTACAGGGGGGCGGCACTGAAGCTTTCTTT. Based on the CDR3 plus reference TRBV5-5 and TRBJ1-1, the full variable domain is DAGVTQSPTHLIKTRGQQVTLRCSPISGHKSVSWYQQVLGQGPQFIFQYYEKEERGRGNFPDRFSARQFPNYSSELNVNALLLGDSALYLCASSLQGGGTEAFFGQGTRLTVV.

The chain recombines TRBV7-3 with TRBJ2-7; a possible D gene is TRBD2 (5 bases). From germline, CDR1 is SGHTA and CDR2 FQGTGA. This CDR3 spans 14 amino acids. V lost 8 bases to trimming and J lost 3 bases, with 17 bases between them. CDR3 nucleotides: TGTGCCAGCGCGGCGAGGGCTACAAGCTACGAGCAGTACTTC. Amino acids: CASAARATSYEQYF.

In its sample, this clone was seen once. The V call is TRBV7-9, the J call TRBJ2-1; possible D gene TRBD2, 5 bases. The length of the CDR3 is 16 residues. Germline values: CDR1 SEHNR, CDR2 FQNEAQ (reference sequence). The ends were cut back, 2 bases at V and 3 bases at J, with 14 bases in the middle. In DNA, the CDR3 is TGTGCCAGCAGCTTAATTCCGGGGTACGACTACAATGAGCAGTTCTTC. This sequence encodes CASSLIPGYDYNEQFF. Together with reference TRBV7-9 and TRBJ2-1, the CDR3 gives the full variable domain: DTGVSQNPRHKITKRGQNVTFRCDPISEHNRLYWYRQTLGQGPEFLTYFQNEAQLEKSRLLSDRFSAERPKGSFSTLEIQRTEQGDSAMYLCASSLIPGYDYNEQFFGPGTRLTVL.

The chain links TRBV29-1 to TRBJ2-7; D is unclear. Per the germline V gene, CDR1 is SQVTM and CDR2 is ANQGSEA. Trimming left V 3 bases short and J 2 bases short, with 20 bases between. The CDR3 runs to 16 residues. The chain's CDR3 is CSVDHSLLGKTYEQYF. DNA of the CDR3: TGCAGCGTTGACCACTCCTTACTGGGCAAAACCTACGAGCAGTACTTC.

V and J are TRBV9 and TRBJ2-1, with a possible D match to TRBD2 (7 bases). This CDR3 has 14 amino acids. Germline V gene data show CDR1 as SGDLS and CDR2 as YYNGEE. V was pared by 0 bases and J by 7 bases, with 11 bases between. For the CDR3, the DNA is TGTGCCAGCAGCGTAGAAAGCGGGACAAATGAGCAGTTCTTC. It is translated as CASSVESGTNEQFF.

This chain uses TRBV4-1 with TRBJ2-1; 15 nucleotides align to TRBD2. Trimming took 0 bases from V and 10 from J; bases not matched to a gene: 7. Looked up from germline, CDR1 is MGHRA and CDR2 is YSYEKL. This CDR3 contains 17 residues. This chain's CDR3 is CASSQDGGTSGRREQFF. The CDR3 region has the DNA TGCGCCAGCAGCCAAGATGGAGGGACTAGCGGGAGGAGAGAGCAGTTCTTC.

This sequence joins TRBV28 and TRBJ2-7, with a weak D call TRBD2 (7 bases). CDR1 MDHEN and CDR2 SYDVKM come from the germline V gene. This CDR3 spans 14 amino acids. With 2 bases removed from V and 2 bases from J, the gap between germline ends came to 10 bases. The CDR3 sequence: CASSLEGGAYEQYF. DNA of the CDR3: TGTGCCAGCAGTTTAGAGGGGGGGGCCTACGAGCAGTACTTC.

V usage is TRBV13 and J usage is TRBJ2-7; 11 nucleotides align to TRBD1. Germline lookup yields CDR1 PRHDT and CDR2 FYEKMQ (reference sequence). The trim removed 5 bases at V and 0 bases at J, leaving 6 bases unmatched. CDR3 length: 16 amino acids. Written as DNA, the CDR3 is TGTGCCAGCAGCCGGGGACAGGGGGTTCTCTCCTACGAGCAGTACTTC. Translated: CASSRGQGVLSYEQYF.

V is TRBV15 and J is TRBJ1-1, with 10 bases fitting TRBD1. CDR1 and CDR2 (germline): LNHNV, YYDKDF (reference sequence). This CDR3 has 15 residues. With V trimmed by 3 bases and J by 7 bases, 8 bases remained unmatched. CDR3 protein: CATSSPGQGSIEAFF. DNA for the CDR3: TGTGCCACCAGCAGCCCGGGACAGGGGTCCATTGAAGCTTTCTTT.

The chain uses TRBV5-4 and TRBJ2-3; D possibly corresponds to TRBD1 (6 bases). V lost 0 bases, J lost 4 bases, and 6 bases lay in between. The CDR3 is made up of 13 amino acids. Germline V CDR1 and CDR2: SGHNT, YYREEE (reference sequence). The CDR3 coding sequence is TGTGCCAGCAGCTTGGAGGGGGCAGATACGCAGTATTTT. It yields the protein CASSLEGADTQYF.

The chain has TRBV18 and TRBJ1-1, with D uncertain. V lost 2 bases and J lost 10, with 11 bases in between. The germline gives CDR1 KGHSH, CDR2 LQKENI. The CDR3 has 12 amino acids. The CDR3 sequence: CASSPTLLAAFF. CDR3 sequence (DNA): TGTGCCAGCTCACCAACCCTTTTGGCAGCTTTCTTT. The full variable domain, its missing parts supplied by reference TRBV18 and TRBJ1-1, is NAGVMQNPRHLVRRRGQEARLRCSPMKGHSHVYWYRQLPEEGLKFMVYLQKENIIDESGMPKERFSAEFPKEGPSILRIQQVVRGDSAAYFCASSPTLLAAFFGQGTRLTVV.

J is TRBJ1-2 and V is TRBV11-2, with a weak D call TRBD1 (5 bases). CDR1 is SGHAT, CDR2 FQNNGV, per germline. This CDR3 comprises 13 residues. The V end was cut by 2 bases, the J end by 8 bases, with 12 bases between. Here the CDR3 reads CASSLSRAGGYTF. For the CDR3, the DNA is TGTGCCAGCAGCTTATCCAGGGCGGGGGGCTACACCTTC.

The rearrangement uses TRBV6-5 and TRBJ1-2; D is ambiguous. V shed 0 bases and J shed 5 bases, with 10 bases lying between them. The length of the CDR3 is 14 residues. CDR1 is MNHEY and CDR2 is SVGAGI in the germline V gene. CDR3 residues: CASSYSGGLYGYTF. The CDR3, as DNA: TGTGCCAGCAGTTACTCGGGAGGGTTGTATGGCTACACCTTC.

The chain uses TRBV27 and TRBJ1-1; 9 positions match TRBD1. V was clipped by 8 bases and J by 0 bases; unmatched bases: 10. Germline values: CDR1 MNHEY, CDR2 SMNVEV (reference sequence). The CDR3 is 16 residues long. CDR3 loop: CASGRTGGTMNTEAFF. CDR3 coding DNA: TGTGCCAGCGGCCGTACAGGGGGCACGATGAACACTGAAGCTTTCTTT.

V gene TRBV18 combines with J gene TRBJ1-2; 9 bases line up with TRBD1. V lost 4 bases to trimming and J lost 2 bases; unmatched junction nucleotides: 2. Germline V gene sequence: CDR1 KGHSH, CDR2 LQKENI. The CDR3 contains 14 residues. CDR3 loop: CASSRQGENYGYTF. CDR3 nucleotide sequence: TGTGCCAGCTCACGACAGGGGGAGAACTATGGCTACACCTTC. Looking up the rest from reference TRBV18 and TRBJ1-2 gives the full variable domain: NAGVMQNPRHLVRRRGQEARLRCSPMKGHSHVYWYRQLPEEGLKFMVYLQKENIIDESGMPKERFSAEFPKEGPSILRIQQVVRGDSAAYFCASSRQGENYGYTFGSGTRLTVV.

The chain employs TRBV18 and TRBJ1-1; maybe TRBD1 (5 bases). This CDR3 is built from 15 residues. Germline assignment: CDR1 KGHSH and CDR2 LQKENI. With 5 bases removed from V and 0 bases from J, the gap between germline ends came to 13 bases. CDR3 coding DNA: TGTGCCAGCTCAACTCAGGGTGGGATGAACACTGAAGCTTTCTTT. It codes for CASSTQGGMNTEAFF.

V is TRBV6-6 and J is TRBJ1-1; 10 nucleotides align to TRBD1. V shed 6 bases and J 5 bases; nucleotides not matched to a gene: 9. Germline CDR1 reads MNHNY; CDR2 reads SVGAGI (reference sequence). The CDR3 totals 15 residues. For the CDR3, the DNA is TGTGCCAGCAGACGTGGGGACAGGGGAGATACTGAAGCTTTCTTT. It encodes CASRRGDRGDTEAFF.

This sequence joins TRBV19 and TRBJ1-2, with a weak D call TRBD1 (5 bases). Per the germline V gene, CDR1 is LNHDA and CDR2 is SQIVND (reference sequence). The CDR3 has 12 amino acids. Deletions cut 8 bases from V and 7 bases from J, with 14 bases between. The CDR3 region is CASGHLGGGYTF. The CDR3 region has the DNA TGTGCCAGTGGACACCTGGGGGGTGGCTACACCTTC.

The chain carries TRBV11-2 and TRBJ2-7; the match to TRBD2 covers 7 bases. The germline V gene has CDR1 SGHAT and CDR2 FQNNGV. The CDR3 has 15 residues. V was clipped by 0 bases and J by 2 bases; unmatched bases: 4. The CDR3 sequence: CASSLEGRGTYEQYF. DNA of the CDR3: TGTGCCAGCAGCTTAGAAGGGCGGGGGACCTACGAGCAGTACTTC. Filled out from reference TRBV11-2 and TRBJ2-7, the complete variable domain reads EAGVAQSPRYKIIEKRQSVAFWCNPISGHATLYWYQQILGQGPKLLIQFQNNGVVDDSQLPKDRFSAERLKGVDSTLKIQPAKLEDSAVYLCASSLEGRGTYEQYFGPGTRLTVT.